A single sample gave rise to the 16 T cell receptor beta chains below, sequenced in a study of T cell clonality in common variable immunodeficiency. General observations from the study: Fewer deletions and N-nucleotide insertions were reportedly seen in common variable immunodeficiency TCR beta sequences.

Sequencing used immunoSEQ multiplex PCR; TCRdb keeps in-frame clones, though not all of them. The repertoire consists of some 25,000 clones, none detected only once. What these receptors recognize is not known. Sequencing was performed on peripheral blood mononuclear cells. Receptors originate from a human donor with common variable immunodeficiency.

This clone appeared many times. Coverage ceases 3 residues before the CDR3 finishes, and the germline J gene fills in the end. The chain links TRBV10-1 to TRBJ2-7, with no clear D. The CDR3 runs to 13 residues. CDR1 and CDR2 (germline): WNHNN, SYGVQD (reference sequence). The V gene lost 3 bases and the J gene lost 5 bases, with 11 bases spanning the gap. This CDR3 reads CASSEVVVDEQYF. The covered CDR3 bases are TGCGCCAGCAGTGAAGTGGTCGTAGACGAG.

This clone was detected ten times or more. Read sequence stops 3 residues before the CDR3 end, and the germline J gene provides the missing end. V gene TRBV7-2 combines with J gene TRBJ2-7; no clear D. Per the germline V gene, CDR1 is SGHTA and CDR2 is FQGNSA. The CDR3 extends over 14 amino acids. V lost 1 base to trimming and J lost 0 bases, with 7 bases between them. Partial CDR3 DNA: TGTGCCAGCAGCTTAGGTCCTAGCTCCTACGAG. This translates into CASSLGPSSYE. The whole CDR3 reads CASSLGPSSYEQYF.

This clone showed up many times. The read halts 3 residues ahead of the CDR3 end, with the missing end drawn from the germline J gene. The rearrangement joins TRBV7-2 to TRBJ2-1; D gene uncertain. V lost 5 bases, J lost 7 bases, and 6 bases lay in between. Germline V gene sequence: CDR1 SGHTA, CDR2 FQGNSA. This CDR3 is built from 11 residues. The covered CDR3 bases are TGTGCCAGCAGCCCGCAGAATGAG. This encodes CASSPQNE. The CDR3, in full, reads CASSPQNEQFF.

To note about this clone: The read ends 3 residues shy of where the CDR3 ends; the end is completed using the germline J gene. The chain employs TRBV5-1 and TRBJ2-7, with 10 bases aligning to TRBD1. J was trimmed by 0 bases and V by 5 bases; bases with no gene match: 2. This CDR3 has 14 residues. The germline V gene has CDR1 SGHRS and CDR2 YFSETQ. The CDR3 bases that were read are TGCGCCAGCAGAGGGACAGGGGTCTCCTACGAG. Encoded protein: CASRGTGVSYE. The whole CDR3 protein is CASRGTGVSYEQYF. Drawing the rest from reference TRBV5-1 and TRBJ2-7, the complete variable domain is KAGVTQTPRYLIKTRGQQVTLSCSPISGHRSVSWYQQTPGQGLQFLFEYFSETQRNKGNFPGRFSGRQFSNSRSEMNVSTLELGDSALYLCASRGTGVSYEQYFGPGTRLTVT.

This clone was recorded many times. Read data end 3 residues before the CDR3 end; the end is taken from the germline J gene. This chain links TRBV2 with TRBJ2-5; TRBD2 aligns across 11 bases. This CDR3 contains 16 residues. In germline, CDR1 is SNHLY, CDR2 FYNNEI. Trimming took 7 bases from V and 4 from J; bases not matched to a gene: 11. The CDR3 loop is CASTRIGSGGGETQYF. CDR3 DNA, as far as it was read: TGTGCCAGCACCCGGATCGGTAGCGGGGGGGGAGAGACC.

This clone appeared a few times. With the read ending 3 residues before the CDR3 end, the germline J gene is used to fill in that end. This sequence joins TRBV6-2 or TRBV6-3 and TRBJ2-5, with 10 bases fitting TRBD2. Germline V lookup: CDR1 MNHEY, CDR2 SVGEGT. Losses at the gene ends were 5 bases for V and 0 bases for J; bases not matched to a gene: 6. The CDR3 length is 16 residues. The CDR3 protein is CASSGPTSGYQETQYF. CDR3 DNA (partial): TGTGCCAGCAGTGGACCGACTAGCGGGTACCAAGAGACC.

The table lists this clone with many counts. The read falls 3 residues short of the CDR3 end, and the missing part is taken from the germline J gene. This chain uses TRBV29-1 with TRBJ1-1, with 7 positions matching TRBD1. The CDR3 is made up of 13 amino acids. Germline-derived CDR1 and CDR2 are SQVTM and ANQGSEA. The ends lost 5 bases at V and 5 bases at J; junction bases unmatched: 8. CDR3 region: CSVLTGATTEAFF. The sequenced CDR3 bases are TGCAGCGTTTTAACAGGGGCGACGACTGAA.

This clone was seen many times. The read finishes 3 residues shy of the CDR3 end, and the germline J gene is used to complete it. This chain uses TRBV18 with TRBJ2-1; D remains ambiguous. Germline-derived CDR1 and CDR2 are KGHSH and LQKENI. V lost 2 bases and J lost 8, with 13 bases in between. The CDR3 totals 14 residues. CDR3 protein: CASSPYVGADEQFF. CDR3 DNA, as far as it was read: TGTGCCAGCTCACCATACGTGGGTGCGGATGAG.

This clone was recorded at least ten times. The read terminates 3 residues before the CDR3 end, so the remaining end is supplied by the germline J gene. The V call is TRBV29-1, the J call TRBJ1-1, with D perhaps matching TRBD1 (6 bases). With 0 bases removed from V and 6 bases from J, the gap between germline ends came to 11 bases. Germline assignment: CDR1 SQVTM and CDR2 ANQGSEA. The CDR3 is 13 residues long. The CDR3 sequence: CSVEEQQGSEAFF. The covered CDR3 bases are TGCAGCGTTGAAGAACAACAGGGTTCTGAA.

This clone has just a few counts. The read halts 3 residues ahead of the CDR3 end, with the missing end drawn from the germline J gene. The chain carries TRBV16 and TRBJ1-1, with a possible D match to TRBD1 (6 bases). The CDR3 length is 15 residues. Germline V lookup: CDR1 KGHSY, CDR2 FQNENV. V gave up 6 bases and J gave up 5 bases, with 19 bases separating them. The CDR3 DNA, read in part, is TGTGCCAGCAGTTTTTTCCGGGACACGTTTACTGAA. Its translation: CASSFFRDTFTE. The CDR3 in its entirety is CASSFFRDTFTEAFF.

This clone occurred many times. The read is 3 residues too short to cover the CDR3 end, so that end is filled in from the germline J gene. The chain joins TRBV19 to TRBJ2-3; 7 bases are a match to TRBD2. This CDR3 spans 14 amino acids. From germline, CDR1 is LNHDA and CDR2 SQIVND (reference sequence). The V gene end was trimmed by 6 bases and the J gene end by 2 bases; junction bases not matched to a gene: 5. The part of the CDR3 DNA that was read is TGTGCCAGTAGAACCGGGACTAACACAGATACG. Translating it yields CASRTGTNTDT. The full CDR3 sequence reads CASRTGTNTDTQYF.

By its share, this clone is medium-sized. The CDR3 extends 3 residues past the end of the read, so its final part is completed from the germline J gene. The chain recombines TRBV28 with TRBJ1-1, with no clear D. Germline lookup yields CDR1 MDHEN and CDR2 SYDVKM. Trimming took off 4 bases at V and 0 bases at J, with 12 bases between the two ends. This CDR3 spans 15 amino acids. Partial CDR3 DNA: TGTGCCAGCAGTTCGCTATTAACCATGAACACTGAA. Translation: CASSSLLTMNTE. The CDR3 reads in full as CASSSLLTMNTEAFF.

Many counts were recorded for this clone. The CDR3 end falls 3 residues outside the read, so it is completed with the germline J gene. The J gene is TRBJ1-2, the V gene TRBV5-6; a weak D match, TRBD1 (5 bases). Germline loops: CDR1 SGHDT, CDR2 YYEEEE. V lost 4 bases to trimming and J lost 5 bases, with 12 bases between them. The CDR3 runs to 13 residues. The CDR3 sequence: CASSQTGGYGYTF. The part of the CDR3 DNA that was read is TGTGCCAGCAGCCAAACGGGGGGTTATGGC. Supplemented by reference TRBV5-6 and TRBJ1-2, the full variable domain reads DAGVTQSPTHLIKTRGQQVTLRCSPKSGHDTVSWYQQALGQGPQFIFQYYEEEERQRGNFPDRFSGHQFPNYSSELNVNALLLGDSALYLCASSQTGGYGYTFGSGTRLTVV.

This clone was counted ten times or more. The read comes to an end 3 residues before the CDR3 does, leaving the germline J gene to fill in the end. The chain combines TRBV5-1 with TRBJ2-5; 7 nucleotides line up with TRBD1. V shed 4 bases, J shed 1 base, and the junction held 4 bases outside the gene matches. From germline, CDR1 is SGHRS and CDR2 YFSETQ. This CDR3 contains 14 residues. The part of the CDR3 DNA that was read is TGCGCCAGCAGCGGGGGACAGAGCCAAGAGACC. Translating it yields CASSGGQSQET. The full CDR3 protein is CASSGGQSQETQYF.

This clone was recorded at least ten times. The CDR3 sequence: CASSFQGQGHNEQFF. CDR3 DNA, as far as it was read: TGTGCCAGCAGTTTTCAAGGACAGGGCCACAATGAG. This chain links TRBV27 with TRBJ2-1; 8 bases align to TRBD1. The sequenced fragment ends 3 residues before the CDR3 boundary, so the rest is inferred from the germline J gene. Losses at the gene ends were 3 bases for V and 5 bases for J; bases not matched to a gene: 6. The CDR3 spans 15 residues. Per germline, CDR1 MNHEY and CDR2 SMNVEV (reference sequence).

This clone appeared many times. The CDR3 is cut off 3 residues early in the read; its end comes from the germline J gene. V is TRBV18 and J is TRBJ2-3; D might be TRBD1 (5 bases). V was pared by 3 bases and J by 2 bases, with 12 bases between. The germline V gene has CDR1 KGHSH and CDR2 LQKENI. The CDR3 spans 15 residues. The chain's CDR3 is CASSPSQASTDTQYF. CDR3 bases read: TGTGCCAGCTCACCTTCACAGGCTTCCACAGATACG.